These 9 T cell receptor beta chains were all obtained from the same sample, sequenced in a study of cytomegalovirus exposure and HLA in healthy donors. The PCR employed 60 Vbeta primers together with 13 Jbeta primers. Sequenced by immunoSEQ multiplex PCR; TCRdb stores in-frame clones only, minus some. The listing contains some 130,000 clones. Input material: PBMCs. All receptors derive from a man younger than 30 in good health and CMV-seronegative.

The chain carries TRBV9 and TRBJ2-7, with D possibly matching TRBD2 (6 bases). The CDR3 consists of 15 residues. CDR1 and CDR2 from the germline V gene are SGDLS and YYNGEE. V lost 0 bases and J lost 4, with 14 bases in between. CDR3 bases: TGTGCCAGCAGCGTAGAGGGCGGGATTGGTTACGAGCAGTACTTC. Translation: CASSVEGGIGYEQYF.

This chain uses TRBV7-6 with TRBJ2-3, with TRBD1 matching 9 bases. CDR1 is SGHVS and CDR2 is FNYEAQ in the germline V gene. V lost 5 bases, J lost 4 bases, and 10 bases stayed unmatched. CDR3 length: 16 residues. The CDR3 DNA reads as TGTGCCAGCAGCCACTCGGACAGGGGAGCACCAGATACGCAGTATTTT. Its protein is CASSHSDRGAPDTQYF.

J is TRBJ2-1 and V is TRBV11-2; the match to TRBD2 covers 8 bases. Germline loops: CDR1 SGHAT, CDR2 FQNNGV. V lost 3 bases, J lost 0 bases, and 7 bases stayed unmatched. There are 17 residues in the CDR3. CDR3 protein: CASSFNSGGGSYNEQFF. Here the CDR3 DNA reads TGTGCCAGCAGCTTTAATTCGGGGGGGGGCTCCTACAATGAGCAGTTCTTC.

The chain uses TRBV15 and TRBJ2-5, with unresolved D. Matching the DNA end better, TRBJ2-7 makes the J call doubtful. The CDR3 is 12 residues long. The germline V gene has CDR1 LNHNV and CDR2 YYDKDF (reference sequence). The CDR3 DNA is TGTGCCACCAGCAGTCCCCCCAACGAGCAGTACTTC. This translates into CATSSPPNEQYF.

This chain joins TRBV2 and TRBJ1-5, with D perhaps TRBD1 (6 bases). V was shortened by 6 bases and J by 3 bases, with 12 bases between the two germline ends. This CDR3 comprises 14 residues. The V gene's germline CDR1 is SNHLY and CDR2 FYNNEI. CDR3 amino acids: CASSLQGYNQPQHF. CDR3 nucleotides: TGTGCCAGCAGCCTACAGGGATACAATCAGCCCCAGCATTTT.

This chain links TRBV28 with TRBJ2-7; 11 bases map to TRBD2. Germline V gene sequence: CDR1 MDHEN, CDR2 SYDVKM. The trim removed 7 bases at V and 0 bases at J, leaving 8 bases unmatched. The CDR3 loop spans 16 amino acids. The CDR3 loop reads CASTQGGTSGSYEQYF. The CDR3 region has the DNA TGTGCCAGCACTCAAGGCGGGACTAGCGGCTCCTACGAGCAGTACTTC.

The V and J genes are TRBV6-4 and TRBJ2-6; possibly TRBD2 for D (6 bases). CDR3 length: 13 amino acids. The germline V and J ends were trimmed by 6 bases and 3 bases, with 6 bases remaining between them. Germline V gene sequence: CDR1 MRHNA, CDR2 SNTAGT. The CDR3 coding sequence is TGTGCCAGCAGCGGGAGTGGGGCCAACGTCCTGACTTTC. Its translation: CASSGSGANVLTF.

The chain joins TRBV5-4 to TRBJ1-2; 7 bases align to TRBD1. Looked up from germline, CDR1 is SGHNT and CDR2 is YYREEE (reference sequence). The V gene end was trimmed by 4 bases and the J gene end by 5 bases; junction bases not matched to a gene: 8. CDR3 length: 14 residues. CDR3 bases: TGTGCCAGCAGCAAAGGGGGCGCCGGGTATGGCTACACCTTC. It specifies CASSKGGAGYGYTF. The variable domain in full, with the rest retrieved from reference TRBV5-4 and TRBJ1-2, is ETGVTQSPTHLIKTRGQQVTLRCSSQSGHNTVSWYQQALGQGPQFIFQYYREEENGRGNFPPRFSGLQFPNYSSELNVNALELDDSALYLCASSKGGAGYGYTFGSGTRLTVV.

The CDR3 loop is CASSEGQGLSGNTIYF. The CDR3 DNA is TGCGCCAGCAGCGAGGGACAGGGTCTCTCTGGAAACACCATATATTTT. J is TRBJ1-3 and V is TRBV5-1, with 9 nucleotides matching TRBD1. Per germline, CDR1 SGHRS and CDR2 YFSETQ. Germline trimming cut 4 bases from V and 0 bases from J; bases unmatched to any gene: 5. The CDR3 consists of 16 residues.